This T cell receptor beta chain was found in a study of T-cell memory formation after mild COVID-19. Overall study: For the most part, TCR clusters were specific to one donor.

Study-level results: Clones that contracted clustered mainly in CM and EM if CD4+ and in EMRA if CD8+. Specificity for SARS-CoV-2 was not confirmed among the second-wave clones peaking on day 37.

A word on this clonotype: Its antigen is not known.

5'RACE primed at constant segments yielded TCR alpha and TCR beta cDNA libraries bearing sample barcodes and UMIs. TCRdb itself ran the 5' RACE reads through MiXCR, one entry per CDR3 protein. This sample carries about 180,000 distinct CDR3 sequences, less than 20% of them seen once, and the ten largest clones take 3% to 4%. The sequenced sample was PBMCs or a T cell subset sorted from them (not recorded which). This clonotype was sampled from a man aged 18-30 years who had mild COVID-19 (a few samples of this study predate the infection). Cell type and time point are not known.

The CDR3 loop reads CASSLFGGVEKLFF. The CDR3 DNA reads as TGTGCCAGCAGTTTATTCGGGGGGGTTGAAAAACTGTTTTTT. The chain is built from TRBV12-3 or TRBV12-4 and TRBJ1-4, with D perhaps TRBD1 (5 bases). Between the trimmed V and J ends, which lost 2 bases and 7 bases, there was a span of 11 bases. There are 14 residues in the CDR3.